The rows below give T cell receptor beta chains drawn from one sample of a study of tumor-infiltrating lymphocytes in primary liver carcinoma. Each CDR3 protein is one row after TCRdb ran MiXCR on the multiplex PCR reads. Altogether tens of thousands of distinct CDR3 sequences are present, about 70% being singletons, with the ten largest covering about 30%. The sequencing sample was made of liver tumor tissue from sampling region 4. The receptors here all came from a man aged 35 to 55 with primary liver carcinoma and hepatitis B virus infection. The CDR3 runs from the conserved cysteine through the conserved F or W. Only part of the rows carry a size: once, few, many, or a class if the clone is expanded.

abundance: many; j_gene: TRBJ1-3; v_gene: TRBV29-1; CDR3aa: CSATMGNTIYF
abundance: NA; j_gene: TRBJ2-7; v_gene: TRBV4-1; CDR3aa: CANLVWSNEQYF
abundance: NA; j_gene: TRBJ2-6; v_gene: TRBV6-5; CDR3aa: CVSGTGPDSGANVQTF
abundance: NA; j_gene: TRBJ2-2; v_gene: TRBV11-2; CDR3aa: CASSLVALGGTEELFF
abundance: NA; j_gene: NA; v_gene: TRBV11-2; CDR3aa: CASSIEGNRDTQHF
abundance: many; j_gene: TRBJ1-1; v_gene: TRBV7-9; CDR3aa: CASVGVYGEAFF
abundance: NA; j_gene: TRBJ2-6; v_gene: TRBV14; CDR3aa: CASSQDTPLTANSGANVPTF
abundance: NA; j_gene: TRBJ2-5; v_gene: TRBV7-3; CDR3aa: CASSPTLFRGRGGLETQYF
abundance: NA; j_gene: TRBJ2-1; v_gene: TRBV28; CDR3aa: CGSSLLYGMNRDEQFF
abundance: medium-sized; j_gene: TRBJ2-1; v_gene: TRBV4-1; CDR3aa: CASSHLGLAGKLVGYNEQFF
abundance: NA; j_gene: TRBJ2-1; v_gene: TRBV28; CDR3aa: CAGSRSGAVWEQFF
abundance: NA; j_gene: TRBJ2-1; v_gene: TRBV11-1; CDR3aa: CASSRLPGGGFF
abundance: few; j_gene: TRBJ2-6; v_gene: TRBV5-4; CDR3aa: CASSIRQTGANALTF
abundance: NA; j_gene: TRBJ2-3; v_gene: TRBV7-9; CDR3aa: CASSLPPGGTGTQYF
abundance: NA; j_gene: TRBJ1-5; v_gene: TRBV19; CDR3aa: CASSPQVNQSQHF
abundance: NA; j_gene: TRBJ2-5; v_gene: TRBV12-3/TRBV12-4; CDR3aa: CVSSPGSGSRKSQYF
abundance: NA; j_gene: TRBJ2-1; v_gene: TRBV29-1; CDR3aa: CSVGSPSSSHSEQFF
abundance: few; j_gene: TRBJ1-1; v_gene: TRBV20-1; CDR3aa: CSAYRDREAFF
abundance: few; j_gene: TRBJ2-2; v_gene: TRBV11-2; CDR3aa: CASSLVAPAGTRELFF
abundance: NA; j_gene: TRBJ2-7; v_gene: TRBV29-1; CDR3aa: CSISQLAGAYEQYF
abundance: once; j_gene: TRBJ1-4; v_gene: TRBV20-1; CDR3aa: CSARDQGSLNEKLFF
abundance: medium-sized; j_gene: TRBJ2-7; v_gene: TRBV29-1; CDR3aa: CSVEEEGQGVYEQYF
abundance: many; j_gene: TRBJ2-2; v_gene: TRBV10-1; CDR3aa: CASSELAPGELFF
abundance: NA; j_gene: TRBJ2-3; v_gene: TRBV11-1; CDR3aa: CVCSLGRGRVDTQYF
abundance: NA; j_gene: TRBJ2-1; v_gene: TRBV11-2; CDR3aa: CASSRGSGDMGQFF
abundance: few; j_gene: TRBJ2-3; v_gene: TRBV24-1; CDR3aa: CATSEPTGTDTDTQYF
abundance: medium-sized; j_gene: TRBJ2-1; v_gene: TRBV11-1; CDR3aa: CASSSGLAGGHLDEQFF
abundance: medium-sized; j_gene: TRBJ2-1; v_gene: TRBV29-1; CDR3aa: CSTQGSYNEQFF
abundance: NA; j_gene: TRBJ2-5; v_gene: TRBV29-1; CDR3aa: CSVWVAGVGQETQCF
abundance: many; j_gene: TRBJ1-1; v_gene: TRBV10-2; CDR3aa: CASSESRYTEAFF
abundance: once; j_gene: TRBJ2-3; v_gene: TRBV29-1; CDR3aa: CNVEKATAAQYF
abundance: once; j_gene: TRBJ2-1; v_gene: TRBV4-2; CDR3aa: CASSKEVQYSYNEQFF
abundance: NA; j_gene: TRBJ2-1; v_gene: TRBV7-9; CDR3aa: CVSGSGRHEQFF
abundance: NA; j_gene: TRBJ1-2; v_gene: TRBV6-5; CDR3aa: CASRQTGRDYGYTF
abundance: NA; j_gene: TRBJ2-7; v_gene: TRBV28; CDR3aa: CASRGTNVDGQYF